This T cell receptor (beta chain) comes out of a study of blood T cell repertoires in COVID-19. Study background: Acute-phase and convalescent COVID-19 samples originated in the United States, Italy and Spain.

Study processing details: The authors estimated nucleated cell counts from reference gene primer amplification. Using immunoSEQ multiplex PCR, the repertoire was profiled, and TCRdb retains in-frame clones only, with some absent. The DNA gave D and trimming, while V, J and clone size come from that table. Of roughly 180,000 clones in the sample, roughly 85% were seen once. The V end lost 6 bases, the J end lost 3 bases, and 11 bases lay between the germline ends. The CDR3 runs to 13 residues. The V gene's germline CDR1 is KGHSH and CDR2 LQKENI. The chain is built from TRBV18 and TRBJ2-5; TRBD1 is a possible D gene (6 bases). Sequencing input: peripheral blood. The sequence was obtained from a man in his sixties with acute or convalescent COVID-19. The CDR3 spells CASSPGAEETQYF. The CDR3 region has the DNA TGTGCCAGCTCGCCAGGGGCGGAAGAGACCCAGTACTTC.